The 22 T cell receptor beta chains below come from one sample, sequenced in a study of blood T cell repertoires in COVID-19 (dated by TCRdb to 2019 to 2021). Preparation of the library involved the immunoSEQ multiplex PCR assay. Not all clones reach the TCRdb copy of this immuneACCESS table, which keeps in-frame sequences only. Checked studies attribute under half of the gap to unresolved V genes and leave the rest unexplained. This sample is represented by about 160,000 clones; about 80% of them were singletons. The ten largest clones take up 22% of the sample. The sample taken for sequencing was peripheral blood. Receptor source: a woman of 80 years or more with acute or convalescent COVID-19.

The chain links TRBV7-6 to TRBJ2-4; 12 positions agree with TRBD2. CDR3 length: 20 residues. V was pared by 5 bases and J by 0 bases, with 14 bases of the junction left unmatched. Germline lookup yields CDR1 SGHVS and CDR2 FNYEAQ. CDR3 in amino acids: CASSMLAGGPMILAKNIQYF. The CDR3 region has the DNA TGTGCCAGCAGCATGCTAGCGGGAGGGCCCATGATACTAGCCAAAAACATTCAGTACTTC.

This chain joins TRBV6-5 and TRBJ1-1; D remains ambiguous. The germline V gene encodes CDR1 MNHEY and CDR2 SVGAGI. This CDR3 spans 11 amino acids. Trimming stripped 7 bases from V and 3 bases from J, with 6 bases between. CDR3 loop: CASKTYTEAFF. The CDR3, as DNA: TGTGCCAGCAAAACTTACACTGAAGCTTTCTTT.

The chain employs TRBV5-4 and TRBJ2-5; 10 bases map to TRBD1. The CDR3 totals 15 residues. The germline CDR1 and CDR2 sequences are SGHNT and YYREEE (reference sequence). V lost 4 bases to trimming and J lost 2 bases; unmatched junction nucleotides: 5. For the CDR3, the DNA is TGTGCCAGCAGCATAGACAGGGGGCAACAAGAGACCCAGTACTTC. As protein: CASSIDRGQQETQYF.

This rearrangement joins TRBV13 to TRBJ2-1; 16 nucleotides match TRBD2. Unmatched junction bases numbered 9, after V lost 6 bases and J lost 13 bases. This CDR3 has 15 residues. Germline CDR1 PRHDT, CDR2 FYEKMQ (reference sequence). This CDR3 reads CASRASGTSGRVQFF. The CDR3, as DNA: TGTGCCAGCAGGGCCTCCGGGACTAGCGGGAGGGTCCAGTTCTTC. Full variable domain (outside the CDR3, taken from reference TRBV13 and TRBJ2-1): AAGVIQSPRHLIKEKRETATLKCYPIPRHDTVYWYQQGPGQDPQFLISFYEKMQSDKGSIPDRFSAQQFSDYHSELNMSSLELGDSALYFCASRASGTSGRVQFFGPGTRLTVL.

The chain couples TRBV5-1 to TRBJ2-1; TRBD2 matches 11 bases. In germline, CDR1 is SGHRS, CDR2 YFSETQ. The CDR3 covers 15 residues. The J segment lost 6 bases and the V segment lost 3 bases, leaving 5 bases of the junction unmatched. The CDR3 nucleotides read TGCGCCAGCAGCTCAGGGACTAGCGGAGGCAATGAGCAGTTCTTC. It yields the protein CASSSGTSGGNEQFF.

In DNA form, the CDR3 reads TGTGCCAGCCGGGACAGGCTTAGCACAGATACGCAGTATTTT. Translating gives CASRDRLSTDTQYF. V gene TRBV2 combines with J gene TRBJ2-3, with 8 bases identical to TRBD1. Losses at the gene ends were 8 bases for V and 0 bases for J; bases not matched to a gene: 4. CDR1 is SNHLY and CDR2 is FYNNEI in the germline V gene. This CDR3 spans 14 amino acids.

V gene TRBV19 combines with J gene TRBJ2-2; 8 bases are a match to TRBD2. The length of the CDR3 is 16 residues. Germline V gene data show CDR1 as LNHDA and CDR2 as SQIVND (reference sequence). The V gene end was trimmed by 6 bases and the J gene end by 0 bases; junction bases not matched to a gene: 6. The CDR3 bases are TGTGCCAGTAGCCGGACTAGCTCTACGAACACCGGGGAGCTGTTTTTT. As protein: CASSRTSSTNTGELFF.

This chain connects TRBV4-2 to TRBJ2-7, with 7 bases identical to TRBD2. In germline, CDR1 is LGHNA, CDR2 YNFKEQ. Germline trimming cut 5 bases from V and 4 bases from J; bases unmatched to any gene: 11. The CDR3 loop spans 15 amino acids. CDR3 amino acids: CASSARGDESYEQYF. The CDR3 coding sequence is TGTGCCAGCAGCGCCCGGGGGGACGAATCTTACGAGCAGTACTTC.

CDR3 in DNA: TGTGCCAGCAGCCCGGGACAGGGGCGTGAGCAGTACTTC. As protein: CASSPGQGREQYF. J is TRBJ2-7 and V is TRBV7-2; 10 nucleotides agree with TRBD1. The J segment lost 7 bases and the V segment lost 5 bases, leaving 5 bases of the junction unmatched. CDR1 and CDR2 from the germline V gene are SGHTA and FQGNSA. The CDR3 spans 13 residues.

The J gene is TRBJ1-1, the V gene TRBV21-1; the table's D call of TRBD1 was not tested on the DNA. TRBV21-1 is a known pseudogene. The CDR3 consists of 15 residues. The CDR3 DNA reads as TGTGCCAGCAGCAAAGACGGGACAGGCTGCACTGAAGCTTTCTTT. Amino acid sequence: CASSKDGTGCTEAFF.

The rearrangement links TRBV20-1 to TRBJ1-5; 12 bases are a match to TRBD1. The CDR3 loop spans 18 amino acids. Looked up from germline, CDR1 is DFQATT and CDR2 is SNEGSKA (reference sequence). Trimming at V came to 5 bases and at J to 1 base, leaving 12 bases not matched to a gene. The CDR3 protein is CSARAGTGGALSNQPQHF. CDR3 in DNA: TGCAGTGCTCGTGCCGGGACAGGGGGCGCGTTGAGCAATCAGCCCCAGCATTTT.

The chain carries TRBV25-1 and TRBJ1-2, with unresolved D. Germline V CDR1 and CDR2: MGHDK, SYGVNS. This CDR3 is built from 13 residues. Trimming took off 2 bases at V and 5 bases at J, with 9 bases between the two ends. For the CDR3, the DNA is TGTGCCAGCAGTGAAGTCAATTTGTATGGCTACACCTTC. It specifies CASSEVNLYGYTF.

The V call is TRBV5-4, the J call TRBJ2-1; 9 bases line up with TRBD2. This CDR3 spans 15 amino acids. From germline, CDR1 is SGHNT and CDR2 YYREEE (reference sequence). J was trimmed by 4 bases and V by 4 bases; bases with no gene match: 6. The CDR3 nucleotides read TGTGCCAGCAGCCCGGGACTAGCTATGTACAATGAGCAGTTCTTC. Its protein is CASSPGLAMYNEQFF.

V and J are TRBV5-1 and TRBJ1-1; the D gene is possibly TRBD1 (5 bases). The CDR3 sequence is 14 residues long. Germline V gives CDR1 SGHRS, CDR2 YFSETQ. The V and J ends lost 4 bases and 1 base respectively, with 11 bases between them. CDR3 loop: CASSMGGQNTEAFF. In DNA, the CDR3 is TGCGCCAGCAGCATGGGTGGACAGAACACTGAAGCTTTCTTT.

This clone came up once. The genes are TRBV15 and TRBJ1-3; D gene uncertain. V lost 5 bases to trimming and J lost 2 bases, with 10 bases between them. The CDR3 totals 14 residues. Germline CDR1 is LNHNV and CDR2 is YYDKDF (reference sequence). The CDR3: CATSQLGAGNTIYF. CDR3 DNA: TGTGCCACCAGCCAACTCGGGGCTGGAAACACCATATATTTT.

This clone was observed a single time. The chain is built from TRBV29-1 and TRBJ1-3; no definite D call. Germline loops: CDR1 SQVTM, CDR2 ANQGSEA. With 7 bases removed from V and 0 bases from J, the gap between germline ends came to 7 bases. The CDR3 is made up of 12 amino acids. The CDR3 here is CSAAYSGNTIYF. The CDR3 region has the DNA TGCAGCGCGGCCTACTCTGGAAACACCATATATTTT.

J is TRBJ1-1 and V is TRBV2; no clear D. Between the trimmed V and J ends, which lost 4 bases and 2 bases, there was a span of 20 bases. Per the germline V gene, CDR1 is SNHLY and CDR2 is FYNNEI. The CDR3 consists of 17 residues. The CDR3 reads CASSAPQDGALNTEAFF. DNA for the CDR3: TGTGCCAGCAGTGCCCCCCAAGATGGTGCGCTTAACACTGAAGCTTTCTTT.

The chain combines TRBV19 with TRBJ1-5, with D maybe TRBD1 (6 bases). CDR1 and CDR2 (germline): LNHDA, SQIVND (reference sequence). This CDR3 is 14 amino acids long. Between the trimmed V and J ends, which lost 1 base and 6 bases, there was a span of 10 bases. The CDR3 bases are TGTGCCAGTAGTATAGGCGGGGGCCCTCAGCCCCAGCATTTT. Translating gives CASSIGGGPQPQHF.

The chain combines TRBV10-3 with TRBJ1-1; D uncertain. V was trimmed by 2 bases and J by 7 bases, leaving 11 bases between them. Germline V gives CDR1 ENHRY, CDR2 SYGVKD. CDR3 length equals 13 residues. Here the CDR3 DNA reads TGTGCCATCAGTGAGGTCCCCGTAGATGAAGCTTTCTTT. As protein: CAISEVPVDEAFF.

The chain links TRBV30 to TRBJ2-1, with 11 bases identical to TRBD2. V was pared by 3 bases and J by 4 bases, with 5 bases of the junction left unmatched. Germline CDR1 GTSNPN, CDR2 SVGIG (reference sequence). This CDR3 contains 15 residues. CDR3 nucleotide sequence: TGTGCCTGGAGGGGCTCTAGCGGGAGGTACAATGAGCAGTTCTTC. Translating gives CAWRGSSGRYNEQFF.

The rearrangement links TRBV19 to TRBJ2-5, with 9 nucleotides matching TRBD2. With V trimmed by 1 base and J by 2 bases, 5 bases remained unmatched. The CDR3 is 16 amino acids. Germline CDR1 and CDR2: LNHDA and SQIVND (reference sequence). The CDR3 region is CASSIGLAGSQETQYF. CDR3 coding DNA: TGTGCCAGTAGTATAGGTCTAGCGGGATCACAAGAGACCCAGTACTTC.

The genes are TRBV7-2 and TRBJ2-7; TRBD2 aligns across 12 bases. The length of the CDR3 is 14 residues. CDR1 and CDR2 from the germline V gene are SGHTA and FQGNSA. V lost 4 bases to trimming and J lost 4 bases; unmatched junction nucleotides: 2. The CDR3 DNA is TGTGCCAGCAGCTCACTAGCGGGAGGATACGAGCAGTACTTC. This encodes CASSSLAGGYEQYF.